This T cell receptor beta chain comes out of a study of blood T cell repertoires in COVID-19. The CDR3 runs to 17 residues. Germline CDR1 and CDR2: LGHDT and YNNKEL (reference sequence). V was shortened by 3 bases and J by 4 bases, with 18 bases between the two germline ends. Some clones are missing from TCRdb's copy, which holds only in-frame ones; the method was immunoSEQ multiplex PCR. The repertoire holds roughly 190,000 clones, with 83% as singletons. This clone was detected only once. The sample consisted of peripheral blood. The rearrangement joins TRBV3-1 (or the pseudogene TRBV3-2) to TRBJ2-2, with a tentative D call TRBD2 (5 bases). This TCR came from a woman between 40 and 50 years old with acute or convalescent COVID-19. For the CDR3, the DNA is TGTGCCAGCAGCCAGGGCTTCGGGCCGGCGGGCACCGGGGAGCTGTTTTTT. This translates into CASSQGFGPAGTGELFF.